Each of the 26 T cell receptor beta chains below was sequenced from the same sample in a study of T cells in tuberculosis (dated by TCRdb to 2016 to 2019). The time point label corresponds to: new active TB diagnosis, blood taken before or within 7 days of starting treatment. Receptor libraries were prepared by the immunoSEQ multiplex PCR assay. TCRdb carries this immuneACCESS record with in-frame sequences only. Its versions omit some clonotypes, under half of them owing to an unresolved V gene in the studies checked, with the rest unexplained. This sample has about 35,000 clones in its table, and 87% of those were observed once. The top ten hold 5% to 6% of the sample. This specimen was PBMCs, taken at tuberculosis diagnosis. Receptors were obtained from an adult with tuberculosis.

V and J are TRBV27 and TRBJ2-3, with D possibly being TRBD1 (6 bases). CDR1 is MNHEY and CDR2 is SMNVEV in the germline V gene (reference sequence). CDR3 size: 16 residues. V lost 2 bases to trimming and J lost 0 bases, with 12 bases between them. The CDR3 is CASSLRTVPSTDTQYF. The CDR3 nucleotides read TGTGCCAGCAGTTTACGGACAGTGCCTAGCACAGATACGCAGTATTTT.

This rearrangement joins TRBV5-6 to TRBJ2-1, with a tentative D call TRBD2 (5 bases). V was shortened by 0 bases and J by 0 bases, with 16 bases between the two germline ends. This CDR3 region has 18 residues. Germline CDR1 SGHDT, CDR2 YYEEEE. In nucleotides, the CDR3 is TGTGCCAGCAGCTTGGGATTATACGGGGAAAGCTCCTACAATGAGCAGTTCTTC. As protein: CASSLGLYGESSYNEQFF.

The rearrangement uses TRBV7-8 and TRBJ2-3, with TRBD2 identical over 7 bases. This CDR3 is 15 amino acids long. Germline V gives CDR1 SGHVS, CDR2 FQNEAQ. V dropped 5 bases and J dropped 7; count of bases not matched to a gene: 12. The CDR3 nucleotides read TGTGCCAGCAGCCCCGGCACTAGCGAGCCTCATACGCAGTATTTT. Translated: CASSPGTSEPHTQYF.

The chain couples TRBV4-1 to TRBJ2-7; tentative D call: TRBD2 (6 bases). This CDR3 has 17 amino acids. Trimming removed 3 bases from V and 2 bases from J, with 20 bases in between. Germline lookup yields CDR1 MGHRA and CDR2 YSYEKL. As DNA, the CDR3 is TGCGCCAGCAGCCAGTCCGGTGTGAGCGGCGGGGCCTACGAGCAGTACTTC. Its translation is CASSQSGVSGGAYEQYF.

V usage is TRBV29-1 and J usage is TRBJ1-1, with D possibly being TRBD1 (5 bases). Germline loops: CDR1 SQVTM, CDR2 ANQGSEA. The CDR3 sequence is 12 residues long. The V end was cut by 7 bases, the J end by 1 base, with 10 bases between. The CDR3 sequence is CSGSTGNTEAFF. Written as DNA, the CDR3 is TGCAGCGGATCCACAGGGAACACTGAAGCTTTCTTT.

This chain uses TRBV10-2 with TRBJ2-1; 12 nucleotides agree with TRBD2. This CDR3 contains 14 residues. Germline V gene sequence: CDR1 WSHSY, CDR2 SAAADI. With V trimmed by 3 bases and J by 15 bases, 9 bases remained unmatched. The chain's CDR3 is CASSESASGRGRFF. The DNA of the CDR3 is TGCGCCAGCAGTGAATCGGCTAGCGGGAGGGGTCGGTTCTTC.

This sequence joins TRBV5-5 and TRBJ2-7, with D possibly TRBD2 on 5 matching bases. Trimming left V 3 bases short and J 0 bases short, with 10 bases between. This CDR3 is built from 14 residues. Germline CDR1 and CDR2: SGHKS and YYEKEE (reference sequence). The chain's CDR3 is CASSSSEVSYEQYF. CDR3 bases: TGTGCCAGCAGCTCCTCGGAGGTCTCCTACGAGCAGTACTTC.

This clone showed up just a few times. The chain is built from TRBV5-4 and TRBJ1-6; D is perhaps TRBD1 (5 bases). The CDR3 contains 14 residues. Germline V gives CDR1 SGHNT, CDR2 YYREEE (reference sequence). V lost 1 base and J lost 5, with 7 bases in between. CDR3 residues: CASSLQGNNSPLHF. CDR3 sequence (DNA): TGTGCCAGCAGCTTGCAGGGAAATAATTCACCCCTCCACTTT.

This chain's CDR3 is CAWSVQPKSGTGDEQYF. Here the CDR3 DNA reads TGTGCCTGGAGTGTTCAACCAAAATCCGGGACAGGGGACGAGCAGTACTTC. V gene TRBV30 combines with J gene TRBJ2-7, with 10 bases lining up with TRBD1. V was pared by 0 bases and J by 5 bases, with 13 bases of the junction left unmatched. The CDR3 runs to 17 residues. Germline loops: CDR1 GTSNPN, CDR2 SVGIG (reference sequence).

CDR3 region: CASSWAQSYEQYF. DNA of the CDR3: TGTGCCAGCAGCTGGGCACAGAGCTACGAGCAGTACTTC. The chain links TRBV7-2 to TRBJ2-7; D is uncertain. CDR3 length equals 13 residues. CDR1 is SGHTA, CDR2 FQGNSA, per germline. Trimming cost V 4 bases and J 3 bases, with 10 bases left between them.

This CDR3 is CASSPPGSNTEAFF. CDR3 coding DNA: TGTGCCAGCAGTCCACCCGGGTCGAACACTGAAGCTTTCTTT. The chain couples TRBV28 to TRBJ1-1; D gene uncertain. The CDR3 consists of 14 residues. V lost 5 bases and J lost 1, with 11 bases in between. Germline values: CDR1 MDHEN, CDR2 SYDVKM.

The rearrangement uses TRBV30 and TRBJ2-1; 11 bases map to TRBD2. V trimming: 4 bases; J trimming: 8 bases; junction bases outside the gene matches: 7. Germline loops: CDR1 GTSNPN, CDR2 SVGIG (reference sequence). The CDR3 consists of 14 residues. CDR3 in DNA: TGTGCCTGGAATGTAGCGGGAGGGCGGTATGAGCAGTTCTTC. Residues: CAWNVAGGRYEQFF.

The rearrangement joins TRBV20-1 to TRBJ2-4, with D possibly TRBD2 on 5 matching bases. The germline V gene has CDR1 DFQATT and CDR2 SNEGSKA (reference sequence). The V and J ends lost 4 bases and 15 bases respectively, with 16 bases between them. This CDR3 is 11 amino acids long. The DNA of the CDR3 is TGCAGTGCTATTAGCGTCGGAGACCGGTACTTC. This codes for CSAISVGDRYF.

The chain employs TRBV18 and TRBJ2-1; TRBD2 agrees at 14 bases. This CDR3 region has 17 residues. V lost 4 bases to trimming and J lost 5 bases; unmatched junction nucleotides: 7. Germline V lookup: CDR1 KGHSH, CDR2 LQKENI. The CDR3 nucleotides read TGTGCCAGCTCACTCGCGGGACTAGCGGGAGAGGACAATGAGCAGTTCTTC. It is translated as CASSLAGLAGEDNEQFF.

Here the CDR3 DNA reads TGTGCCAGCAGTCGACAGGGACCCAGCACAGATACGCAGTATTTT. Its protein product is CASSRQGPSTDTQYF. This rearrangement joins TRBV6-1 to TRBJ2-3; 7 bases line up with TRBD1. Trimming took 5 bases from V and 0 from J; bases not matched to a gene: 5. Germline loops: CDR1 MNHNS, CDR2 SASEGT. This CDR3 region has 15 residues.

The V call is TRBV6-5, the J call TRBJ2-5; 7 bases align to TRBD2. After removal of 6 bases from V and 6 bases from J, the junction contained 10 bases not matched to a gene. Germline V gene lookup returns CDR1 MNHEY and CDR2 SVGAGI. The CDR3 has 14 amino acids. CDR3 region: CASSQTSRGQTQYF. DNA for the CDR3: TGTGCCAGCAGCCAGACTAGCCGGGGCCAGACCCAGTACTTC.

This chain uses TRBV10-3 with TRBJ1-5; 8 bases are shared with TRBD1. Germline V gene data show CDR1 as ENHRY and CDR2 as SYGVKD. The CDR3 consists of 15 residues. The V gene end was trimmed by 10 bases and the J gene end by 4 bases; junction bases not matched to a gene: 12. The CDR3: CATQDRDEGNQPQHF. CDR3 nucleotides: TGTGCCACGCAGGACAGGGACGAGGGGAATCAGCCCCAGCATTTT.

The chain combines TRBV5-1 with TRBJ2-6; possible D gene TRBD1, 5 bases. The CDR3 runs 14 residues. Germline V gene sequence: CDR1 SGHRS, CDR2 YFSETQ. V lost 7 bases, J lost 0 bases, and 8 bases lay in between. CDR3 sequence: CASVDSSGANVLTF. CDR3 DNA: TGCGCCAGCGTAGACAGCTCTGGGGCCAACGTCCTGACTTTC. Combining the CDR3 with reference TRBV5-1 and TRBJ2-6 gives the whole variable domain KAGVTQTPRYLIKTRGQQVTLSCSPISGHRSVSWYQQTPGQGLQFLFEYFSETQRNKGNFPGRFSGRQFSNSRSEMNVSTLELGDSALYLCASVDSSGANVLTFGAGSRLTVL.

The chain employs TRBV6-4 and TRBJ2-3; TRBD1 matches at 7 bases. The CDR3 is 14 residues long. The junction had 2 bases not matched to a gene; V was cut back by 5 bases and J by 0 bases. CDR1 MRHNA and CDR2 SNTAGT come from the germline V gene. The CDR3 loop reads CASSKGASTDTQYF. DNA for the CDR3: TGTGCCAGCAGTAAGGGGGCGAGCACAGATACGCAGTATTTT.

The chain recombines TRBV7-8 with TRBJ2-5; TRBD1 agrees at 9 bases. Germline CDR1 SGHVS, CDR2 FQNEAQ. V gave up 1 base and J gave up 5 bases; unmatched junction bases: 8. The CDR3 sequence is 16 residues long. In DNA form, the CDR3 reads TGTGCCAGCAGCTTAGTTGGGACAGGGCTGTGGGAGACCCAGTACTTC. Its translation: CASSLVGTGLWETQYF.

The chain uses TRBV5-4 and TRBJ2-2; 9 nucleotides line up with TRBD1. Germline CDR1 reads SGHNT; CDR2 reads YYREEE (reference sequence). The junction had 4 bases not matched to a gene; V was cut back by 3 bases and J by 1 base. This CDR3 has 16 residues. CDR3 loop: CASSSPGQGNTGELFF. DNA of the CDR3: TGTGCCAGCAGCTCCCCGGGACAGGGGAACACCGGGGAGCTGTTTTTT.

The rearrangement uses TRBV5-4 and TRBJ2-3; D call uncertain. CDR3 size: 12 residues. V was pared by 0 bases and J by 6 bases, with 5 bases between. Per the germline V gene, CDR1 is SGHNT and CDR2 is YYREEE (reference sequence). The CDR3 here is CASSLVADTQYF. The CDR3 coding sequence is TGTGCCAGCAGCTTGGTGGCTGATACGCAGTATTTT.

The V and J genes are TRBV7-6 and TRBJ2-7; possibly TRBD2 for D (5 bases). The CDR3 contains 15 residues. V was clipped by 1 base and J by 5 bases, with 15 bases between them. Germline V CDR1 and CDR2: SGHVS, FNYEAQ. The CDR3 nucleotides are TGTGCCAGCAGCTTAGGCGGGCCCGGATGGGACGAGCAGTACTTC. Amino acids: CASSLGGPGWDEQYF.

The chain recombines TRBV12-2 with TRBJ2-2; the table's D call, TRBD2, has no DNA check behind it. TRBV12-2 is deemed a pseudogene. This CDR3 comprises 23 residues. CDR3 DNA sequence: TGTGCAAGTCGCTTGGAGGGTTTCACAGCCTCTGATGAAACAGGGAGGGAGTCCGGGGAGCTGTTTTTT. Translation: CASRLEGFTASDETGRESGELFF.

The chain couples TRBV13 to TRBJ2-1; maybe TRBD2 (7 bases). The CDR3 loop spans 17 amino acids. Germline CDR1 PRHDT, CDR2 FYEKMQ (reference sequence). V dropped 4 bases and J dropped 9 bases, with 25 bases sitting between them. The CDR3, as DNA: TGTGCCAGCAGCTCCTTCTTTAAGGAGGGGGGGCAGGCTGAGCAGTTCTTC. Translation gives CASSSFFKEGGQAEQFF.

This chain connects TRBV5-1 to TRBJ2-5; 7 bases line up with TRBD2. The length of the CDR3 is 15 residues. The germline CDR1 and CDR2 sequences are SGHRS and YFSETQ. Unmatched junction bases numbered 6, after V lost 4 bases and J lost 0 bases. The DNA of the CDR3 is TGCGCCAGCAGCCACCTGGGGAGGGACCAAGAGACCCAGTACTTC. Amino acids: CASSHLGRDQETQYF.